This TCR beta chain was captured in a study of OX40 agonist ivuxolimab in advanced cancers. Study results and limitations: The 0.1-3.0 mg/kg partial responders had among the lowest clonal expansion. Among T cells, CD8+ cells averaged more expanded clones than CD4+ cells.

The V gene's germline CDR1 is KGHSH and CDR2 LQKENI. The CDR3 is 15 residues long. J lost 4 bases, V lost 2 bases, and 6 bases had no gene match. A remark on this clone: Its antigen is unidentified.

It was autoimmune disease history or systemic immunosuppression that excluded patients. The study sampled blood at baseline, cycle 4 day 1, and cycle 7 day 1. This table comes from immunoSEQ multiplex PCR, and its TCRdb copy is limited to in-frame clones, with some not included. This table has some 74,000 clones, roughly 88% appearing once. The V gene is TRBV18, the J gene TRBJ2-5; 8 nucleotides match TRBD2. The sequence derives from an adult with an advanced solid tumor such as melanoma, head and neck, liver or kidney cancer. The specimen was CD4+ or CD8+ T cells sorted from blood, collected in a trial of the OX40 agonist ivuxolimab. The CDR3 sequence: CASSPGIAGLETQYF. The CDR3 coding sequence is TGTGCCAGCTCACCAGGAATAGCGGGATTAGAGACCCAGTACTTC.